This T cell receptor (beta chain) was sequenced during a study of T cells in Graves' hyperthyroidism and ophthalmopathy (dated by TCRdb to about 2019). For the study in its entirety: Peripheral blood samples were taken at the time of initial diagnosis, prior to any treatment. TCR V-J signatures able to tell the groups apart were searched for in a discovery cohort of 100 patients, of whom roughly 42 had Graves' ophthalmopathy and about 60 had stable Graves' hyperthyroidism. The paper reports TCR Vbeta CDR3 sequencing of more than 120 peripheral blood samples: 40 or so ophthalmopathy, under 80 hyperthyroidism and around 17 progressor patients. Prospective prediction of ophthalmopathy was tested in an independent validation cohort of 18 to 20 hyperthyroidism patients and roughly 16 patients who later progressed to ophthalmopathy. Once sampling was done, hyperthyroidism patients were given methimazole at a starting dose of 30 mg daily, whereas ophthalmopathy patients were given high-dose intravenous methylprednisolone. In more than 5 Graves' hyperthyroidism patients, the study also compared T-cell repertoires from thyroid tissue with T-cell repertoires from blood. For training and testing, the 110 or so patients in the discovery cohort were randomly divided in a 7:3 ratio. Results the study describes overall, beyond this receptor: In validation, the model predicted progression to ophthalmopathy with just under 71% sensitivity and about 72% specificity, a median of around 6.6 months before onset. A 13 V-J signature model separated ophthalmopathy from stable hyperthyroidism, with just over 85% sensitivity and 81.08% specificity in cross-validation and 80%/75% in testing. No statistical method was used to set the sample size in advance, and investigators knew the group allocation. Most expanded thyroid clonotypes (frequency above 0.001) were also detected in blood, suggesting blood repertoires may reflect thyroid immune responses.

CDR1 and CDR2 are read off the germline V gene as SGHRS and YFSETQ. Spanning cysteine to phenylalanine, the CDR3 consists of 13 amino acids. The sequence is cut down to CDR3 DNA, 39 bases in frame from base 1. V is shortened by 2 bases, J by 4 bases, and the region joining them spans 9 bases. TCR beta CDR3 regions were amplified from RNA transcripts. For the first round of RT-PCR on the TCR CDR3, the HTBI primer set was used together with the Qiagen OneStep RT-PCR kit. The libraries were constructed in a second round of multiplex PCR and then size-selected and purified. Sequencing of the libraries was done on an Illumina HiSeq2000 using paired-end 100 bp reads. The study's processing was this. Raw data were processed with SOAPnuke, discarding reads with adapters, uncalled bases, mean Phred below 15, or no exact constant-primer or identifier match. High-quality paired reads were merged using COPE v1.2.5, and each unique nucleotide sequence was defined as a clonotype. MiTCR v1.1 was used to align clonotypes to the IMGT TRBV, TRBD and TRBJ reference segments. The analysis was restricted to V-J combinations with a frequency above 0.0001, which together covered 99% to 99.2% of the repertoires. A TCS score was defined as the ratio of F50 (clonal expansion) to E x V (chaos), with BLOSUM62-based TCRdist applied between CDR3 peptides within each V-J. Welch's t-statistics and random forest reduced approximately 520 V-J features to under 15, which were used in a naive Bayes classifier (R e1071). In TCRdb, the public reads were trimmed at Q25 with fastp and aligned with MiXCR, with productive beta chains retained. Entries are consolidated by CDR3 protein sequence, retaining the most common genes and DNA. The V and J calls, along with clone size, are taken from TCRdb and not from the paper's own processing. The table for this sample lists under 350,000 distinct CDR3 sequences; over 15% of them were counted only once. The biggest ten clones account for approximately 60% of the sample.

Comment on this clonotype: Which antigen it targets is not known. No base quality information exists; no much larger clone differs at one position.

Ophthalmopathy patients had moderately to severely active disease, Clinical Activity Score of at least 3, NOSPECS grade of at least 4, and duration under 3 months. Exclusion was applied to patients with uncontrolled infections, other autoimmune diseases, pregnancy or lactation. Clinical symptoms, serum thyroxine and TRAb, thyroid ultrasound, and orbital computed tomography formed the basis for the diagnoses. PBMCs were separated from about 10 ml of fresh peripheral blood using Ficoll-Paque density gradient centrifugation. Trizol reagent was used to extract total RNA, and RNA quality was then checked on an Agilent 2100 Bioanalyzer.

Sequenced input: blood. The chain joins TRBV5-1 to TRBJ1-2, with no confidently assigned D gene. This sequence was found in a woman aged 55-70 years with Graves' ophthalmopathy. The DNA sequence follows: TGCGCCAGCAGCTTCGGCAGAACCTATGGCTACACCTTC. This is translated as CASSFGRTYGYTF.